This section outlines one T cell receptor (beta chain) sequence together with its context. This sample is drawn from a study of blood T cell repertoires in COVID-19. This table comes from immunoSEQ multiplex PCR, and its TCRdb copy is limited to in-frame clones, with some not included. The data contain 170,000 or so clones, 86% of them singletons. V lost 3 bases and J lost 4, with 7 bases in between. This CDR3 has 13 amino acids. Germline lookup yields CDR1 KGHSH and CDR2 LQKENI. The sequenced sample consisted of peripheral blood. The gene calls are TRBV18 and TRBJ1-3, with unresolved D. The receptor comes from a middle-aged man with active or convalescent COVID-19. CDR3 bases: TGTGCCAGCTCACCCTCACAGGGAAACACCATATATTTT. This translates into CASSPSQGNTIYF.